Below, 4 T cell receptor beta chains from the same sample are listed, as sequenced in a study of blood T cell repertoires in COVID-19. Assay used: immunoSEQ multiplex PCR; TCRdb lists only in-frame clones, some missing. The sample lists about 270,000 clones, 80% to 90% occurring once. Sequenced sample: PBMCs or T cells enriched from blood (not recorded which). The receptors shown here come from a woman aged 18-35 years who had recovered from COVID-19.

The chain recombines TRBV2 with TRBJ1-2; TRBD1 might be the D (5 bases). V gave up 0 bases and J gave up 1 base, with 6 bases separating them. Germline CDR1 is SNHLY and CDR2 is FYNNEI. The CDR3 sequence is 14 residues long. The CDR3 bases are TGTGCCAGCAGTGAAGCCAGGGTTAACTATGGCTACACCTTC. It translates to CASSEARVNYGYTF.

The V call is TRBV9, the J call TRBJ2-2; perhaps TRBD1 as D (6 bases). In germline, CDR1 is SGDLS, CDR2 YYNGEE. This CDR3 comprises 16 residues. The V and J ends lost 4 bases and 0 bases respectively, with 13 bases between them. CDR3 nucleotide sequence: TGTGCCAGCAGCCCCCGACAGGCTCCGAACACCGGGGAGCTGTTTTTT. Translated: CASSPRQAPNTGELFF.

The chain employs TRBV7-9 and TRBJ1-3, with a tentative D call TRBD1 (5 bases). Trimming cost V 5 bases and J 1 base, with 18 bases left between them. Germline V gene lookup returns CDR1 SEHNR and CDR2 FQNEAQ (reference sequence). The CDR3 length is 17 residues. The CDR3 DNA sequence: TGTGCCAGCAGCATAGGGGACGGGGGAGGATCTGGAAACACCATATATTTT. It is translated as CASSIGDGGGSGNTIYF.

This chain's CDR3 is CASSLTVSEAQNTGELFF. In nucleotides, the CDR3 is TGTGCCAGCAGCTTAACGGTTTCAGAGGCGCAGAACACCGGGGAGCTGTTTTTT. V gene TRBV7-3 combines with J gene TRBJ2-2; D ambiguous. CDR1 SGHTA and CDR2 FQGTGA come from the germline V gene. The CDR3 loop spans 18 amino acids. The germline V and J ends were trimmed by 0 bases and 1 base, with 15 bases remaining between them.